These T cell receptor beta chains were read from a single sample in a study of T-cell memory formation after mild COVID-19. One entry per CDR3 protein, called by TCRdb with MiXCR from the 5' RACE reads. Among 13,000 or so distinct CDR3 sequences listed, about 12% were seen once. Material: PBMCs or a T cell subset sorted from them (not recorded which). These receptors came from an adult woman who had mild COVID-19 (a few samples of this study predate the infection). Cell type and time point are not known. The CDR3 runs from the conserved cysteine through the conserved F or W.

>TRBJ2-7|TRBV19
CASSIGQGEYEQYF
>TRBJ2-5|TRBV5-5
CASSFAGSETQYF
>TRBJ2-7|TRBV5-6
CASSGWRGLYEQYF
>TRBJ1-1|TRBV18
CASSPDAGIDTEAFF
>TRBJ1-1|TRBV4-1
CASSQLPGQGNTEAFF
>TRBJ2-7|TRBV6-1
CASSDNGSSYEQYF
>TRBJ2-7|TRBV4-3
CASSPPGRAYEQYF
>TRBJ2-7|TRBV20-1
CSASFGRERSREQYF
>TRBJ2-7|TRBV9
CASSVEGYEQYF
>TRBJ1-2|TRBV7-2
CASSSNYGYTF
>TRBJ2-1|TRBV7-9
CASRTAASYNEQFF
>TRBJ1-2|TRBV14
CASSQGGQGKNHGYTF
>TRBJ2-7|TRBV6-5
CASSEDSPTYEQYF
>TRBJ2-1|TRBV2
CASSFTYNEQFF
>TRBJ1-4|TRBV20-1
CSGMGGTNEKLFF
>TRBJ1-1|TRBV29-1
CSVSPAQFRAEAFF
>TRBJ1-4|TRBV7-2
CASSSTVSGATNEKLFF
>TRBJ2-3|TRBV11-2
CASSGTFLHF
>TRBJ1-4|TRBV12-3/TRBV12-4
CASRKEQAKNEKLFF
>TRBJ2-1|TRBV7-2
CASSSSRGREFF
>TRBJ2-1|TRBV29-1
CSVDPAGAAYNEQFF
>TRBJ2-3|TRBV7-3
CASSPGGRGFTDTQYF
>TRBJ2-7|TRBV10-3
CAISENSYEQYF
>TRBJ2-1|TRBV6-1
CASSEGIHNEQFF
>TRBJ2-7|TRBV7-6
CASSLGSGRGYEQYF
>TRBJ1-2|TRBV6-5
CASSYVKGSNYGYTF
>TRBJ2-7|TRBV5-1
CASSLTLGQVYEQYF
>TRBJ2-1|TRBV24-1
CATSDRGQGSYNEQFF
>TRBJ2-1|TRBV7-6
CASSQSGLDYNEQFF
>TRBJ2-1|TRBV24-1
CATSDLQTGGNEQFF
>TRBJ2-1|TRBV11-2
CASSLDEWSGMVWNEQFF
>TRBJ1-5|TRBV21-1
CASSKGRDSNQPQHF
>TRBJ1-5|TRBV4-1
CASSEVWGEQPQHF
>TRBJ2-7|TRBV27
CASSFLAGVSSYEQYF
>TRBJ2-7|TRBV29-1
CSVVAPSSYEQYF
>TRBJ2-7|TRBV7-2
CASSLGLVPYEQYF
>TRBJ2-7|TRBV20-1
CSARALTYEQYF
>TRBJ2-7|TRBV30
CAWMRDRGLLGYEQYF
>TRBJ1-2|TRBV19
CASSRQDSNYGYTF
>TRBJ2-7|TRBV6-2/TRBV6-3
CASTPGGQGRSEQYF
>TRBJ2-2|TRBV5-1
CASSFIGVGTGELFF
>TRBJ2-7|TRBV7-9
CASSFDYPGSNEQYF
>TRBJ1-2|TRBV12-3/TRBV12-4
CASSADRNGYTF
>TRBJ2-6|TRBV12-3/TRBV12-4
CASSYVPRDRGSAGANVLTF
>TRBJ2-1|TRBV4-3
CASSQQLAGASNEQFF
>TRBJ1-2|TRBV5-1
CASSLWAANYGYTF